These T cell receptor beta chains were read from a single sample in a study of beta chain features in type 1 diabetes. Some clones are missing from TCRdb's copy, which holds only in-frame ones; the method was immunoSEQ multiplex PCR. The sample includes roughly 40,000 clones, around 64% of them seen just once. Sequenced: Tregs from blood. These receptors were taken from a woman younger than 45 in good health. Both conserved end residues are part of each CDR3. Each record gives: CDR3 DNA, CDR3 protein, J gene, D gene, V gene, clone size. A D gene is named only where the DNA matches it firmly. Clone sizes are given selectively: once, few, many, or a class where the clone is expanded.

TGTGCCAGCAGCTTAATAGCGGGAGGGCCAGGGACCTCTGAGACCCAGTACTTC	CASSLIAGGPGTSETQYF	TRBJ2-5	TRBD2	TRBV7-2	-
TGTGCCAGCAGCTTTAGCGGGGTACTAGCCAAAAACATTCAGTACTTC	CASSFSGVLAKNIQYF	TRBJ2-4	TRBD2	TRBV7-2	few
TGCAGCGTTGAAGACCCGGGACAGGGGGCCTACAATGAGCAGTTCTTC	CSVEDPGQGAYNEQFF	TRBJ2-1	TRBD1	TRBV29-1	few
TGTGCCAGCTCGCGACAGGGGGCTAAAGATACGCAGTATTTT	CASSRQGAKDTQYF	TRBJ2-3	TRBD1	TRBV25-1	-
TGTGCCACGCGGGGCACCGGGGAGCTGTTTTTT	CATRGTGELFF	TRBJ2-2	-	TRBV11-2	-
TGTGCCAGCAGCAATCGGATTGCAGGGAACTATGGCTACACCTTC	CASSNRIAGNYGYTF	TRBJ1-2	-	TRBV7-2	-
TGTGCCAGCAGCCCAAGACAGGCACTTTCAGATACGCAGTATTTT	CASSPRQALSDTQYF	TRBJ2-3	-	TRBV28	-
TGTGCCAGCAGCCAAACGGGGACAGGGATCAATGAGCAGTTCTTC	CASSQTGTGINEQFF	TRBJ2-1	TRBD1	TRBV4-2	-
TGTGCCAGCAGCTCATGGACTAGCGGCTATCAACAAGAGACCCAGTACTTC	CASSSWTSGYQQETQYF	TRBJ2-5	TRBD2	TRBV11-2	-
TGCAGCGTCGTAATTTCCTACGAGCAGTACTTC	CSVVISYEQYF	TRBJ2-7	-	TRBV29-1	-
TGTGCCAGCAGTTACGTCGGTGGGCAGGGAAATTCACCCCTCCACTTT	CASSYVGGQGNSPLHF	TRBJ1-6	-	TRBV6-5	-